These 18 T cell receptor beta chains came from one sample sequenced in a study of T-cell memory formation after mild COVID-19. TCRdb processed the 5' RACE reads anew with MiXCR; each CDR3 protein has one entry. The sample consists of some 160,000 distinct CDR3 sequences, 10% to 15% of them appearing once. The sample consisted of PBMCs or a T cell subset sorted from them (not recorded which). The source is a man aged 18 to 35 who had mild COVID-19 (a few samples of this study predate the infection). Cell type and time point are not known.

J is TRBJ2-7 and V is TRBV19; D not resolved. The CDR3 is made up of 14 amino acids. The germline CDR1 and CDR2 sequences are LNHDA and SQIVND (reference sequence). Trimming cost V 5 bases and J 0 bases, with 11 bases left between them. CDR3 sequence reads: CASSRTYSSYEQYF. DNA for the CDR3: TGTGCCAGTAGTCGGACCTACAGCTCCTACGAGCAGTACTTC.

This rearrangement joins TRBV6-2 or TRBV6-3 to TRBJ2-4, with 10 bases fitting TRBD2. The CDR3 extends over 15 amino acids. V lost 7 bases, J lost 2 bases, and 5 bases stayed unmatched. Germline V gives CDR1 MNHEY, CDR2 SVGEGT. Here the CDR3 reads CASTLAGDPKNIQYF. CDR3 bases: TGTGCCAGCACCCTAGCGGGGGATCCCAAAAACATTCAGTACTTC.

In this sample, this clonotype turned up a few times. The genes are TRBV6-5 and TRBJ1-2, with 7 positions matching TRBD1. The germline CDR1 and CDR2 sequences are MNHEY and SVGAGI. The CDR3 is 14 amino acids. V was pared by 5 bases and J by 4 bases, with 7 bases of the junction left unmatched. The CDR3: CASSARGLLYGYTF. CDR3 bases: TGTGCCAGCAGTGCCAGGGGGTTGCTCTATGGCTACACCTTC.

The chain has TRBV5-1 and TRBJ2-6; 7 nucleotides line up with TRBD2. Trimming took 1 base from V and 2 from J; bases not matched to a gene: 9. The CDR3 spans 18 residues. The germline CDR1 and CDR2 sequences are SGHRS and YFSETQ. CDR3: CASSLWGGASTGANVLTF. The CDR3, as DNA: TGCGCCAGCAGCTTGTGGGGGGGTGCAAGCACTGGGGCCAACGTCCTGACTTTC.

This clonotype occurred once. The chain is built from TRBV27 and TRBJ1-1, with TRBD1 identical over 10 bases. V gave up 2 bases and J gave up 11 bases; unmatched junction bases: 8. This CDR3 has 14 residues. Germline assignment: CDR1 MNHEY and CDR2 SMNVEV (reference sequence). This CDR3 is CASSLDRGLVSAFF. The CDR3 region has the DNA TGTGCCAGCAGTTTAGACAGGGGGCTTGTTTCTGCTTTCTTT.

This clonotype was seen a few times. J is TRBJ1-4 and V is TRBV28; 7 bases fit TRBD1. V dropped 8 bases and J dropped 6; count of bases not matched to a gene: 3. Germline V gene lookup returns CDR1 MDHEN and CDR2 SYDVKM. CDR3 length: 12 residues. The CDR3: CASLGGDEKLFF. In nucleotides, the CDR3 is TGTGCCAGCCTAGGGGGCGATGAAAAACTGTTTTTT.

This sequence joins TRBV29-1 and TRBJ2-2; a weak D match, TRBD1 (6 bases). The V gene lost 5 bases and the J gene lost 1 base, with 14 bases spanning the gap. This CDR3 contains 15 residues. CDR1 is SQVTM, CDR2 ANQGSEA, per germline. CDR3 sequence reads: CSVLTGSGNTGELFF. In DNA, the CDR3 is TGCAGCGTTTTAACAGGGAGTGGGAACACCGGGGAGCTGTTTTTT.

The chain combines TRBV27 with TRBJ2-7, with TRBD1 matching over 7 bases. Germline-derived CDR1 and CDR2 are MNHEY and SMNVEV (reference sequence). This CDR3 contains 15 residues. Trimming cost V 2 bases and J 2 bases; bases outside gene matches: 6. As DNA, the CDR3 is TGTGCCAGCAGTTTAAAGGGGGCGCCGGCCTACGAGCAGTACGTC. Translating gives CASSLKGAPAYEQYV.

V gene TRBV20-1 combines with J gene TRBJ1-1; D possibly corresponds to TRBD1 (5 bases). CDR1 and CDR2 (germline): DFQATT, SNEGSKA (reference sequence). The V gene lost 0 bases and the J gene lost 3 bases, with 14 bases spanning the gap. The CDR3 length is 15 residues. Here the CDR3 DNA reads TGCAGTGCTAGAGATCATGGGGGAAGGGACACTGAAGCTTTCTTT. As protein: CSARDHGGRDTEAFF.

The chain uses TRBV7-9 and TRBJ2-3; 8 positions match TRBD1. The CDR3 contains 14 residues. Germline loops: CDR1 SEHNR, CDR2 FQNEAQ (reference sequence). J was trimmed by 0 bases and V by 7 bases; bases with no gene match: 3. The chain's CDR3 is CASTGTGSTDTQYF. The CDR3 DNA is TGTGCCAGCACCGGGACAGGAAGCACAGATACGCAGTATTTT.

The CDR3 protein is CASTLRGTEAFF. CDR3 in DNA: TGTGCCAGCACTCTCCGGGGCACTGAAGCTTTCTTT. The chain employs TRBV12-3 or TRBV12-4 and TRBJ1-1, with D unclear. With 7 bases removed from V and 4 bases from J, the gap between germline ends came to 10 bases. The CDR3 length is 12 residues.

This clonotype was observed a handful of times. This chain connects TRBV5-6 to TRBJ1-2; D is possibly TRBD1 (6 bases). Germline loops: CDR1 SGHDT, CDR2 YYEEEE. This CDR3 contains 12 residues. V dropped 4 bases and J dropped 6 bases, with 10 bases sitting between them. Here the CDR3 reads CASSRRQDGYTF. The CDR3 DNA reads as TGTGCCAGCAGCCGCCGACAGGATGGCTACACCTTC.

This CDR3 reads CASSQEGTGGGETQYF. The CDR3 DNA reads TGTGCCAGCAGCCAAGAAGGGACAGGGGGAGGAGAGACCCAGTACTTC. This sequence joins TRBV4-2 and TRBJ2-5; 11 bases are a match to TRBD1. Trimming took 0 bases from V and 4 from J; bases not matched to a gene: 4. CDR3 length: 16 residues. Germline CDR1 is LGHNA and CDR2 is YNFKEQ.

The rearrangement links TRBV4-1 to TRBJ1-2; the D gene is possibly TRBD1 (6 bases). V was clipped by 0 bases and J by 5 bases, with 10 bases between them. Germline CDR1 is MGHRA and CDR2 is YSYEKL. The CDR3 sequence is 14 residues long. The CDR3: CASSQEWGAYGYTF. CDR3 bases: TGCGCCAGCAGCCAAGAGTGGGGGGCGTATGGCTACACCTTC.

This clonotype was counted a few times. The V gene is TRBV6-2 or TRBV6-3, the J gene TRBJ1-2; no clear D. V lost 2 bases, J lost 7 bases, and 8 bases lay in between. There are 12 residues in the CDR3. Germline V gene data show CDR1 as MNHEY and CDR2 as SVGEGT. This CDR3 reads CASSYGTPGYTF. For the CDR3, the DNA is TGTGCCAGCAGTTACGGAACCCCTGGCTACACCTTC.

V and J are TRBV9 and TRBJ2-5, with 10 bases aligning to TRBD1. CDR3 length: 14 amino acids. Germline V gene lookup returns CDR1 SGDLS and CDR2 YYNGEE. The V and J ends lost 3 bases and 5 bases, in that order; junction bases with no gene match: 4. CDR3 region: CASSGQGARETQYF. The CDR3 bases are TGTGCCAGCAGCGGACAGGGGGCTCGGGAGACCCAGTACTTC.

This clonotype came up a few times. The chain combines TRBV28 with TRBJ1-1; D is unresolved. V was trimmed by 4 bases and J by 2 bases, leaving 11 bases between them. CDR3 length equals 14 residues. Per germline, CDR1 MDHEN and CDR2 SYDVKM. Here the CDR3 reads CASSSETLNTEAFF. CDR3 coding DNA: TGTGCCAGCAGTTCCGAGACCCTAAACACTGAAGCTTTCTTT.

This chain joins TRBV27 and TRBJ1-5, with 7 nucleotides matching TRBD1. V lost 2 bases, J lost 7 bases, and 14 bases stayed unmatched. CDR1 and CDR2 from the germline V gene are MNHEY and SMNVEV (reference sequence). The CDR3 covers 17 residues. The CDR3 loop reads CASSLRGQVGRRQPQHF. In nucleotides, the CDR3 is TGTGCCAGCAGTTTAAGGGGGCAGGTTGGTCGTCGGCAGCCCCAGCATTTT.